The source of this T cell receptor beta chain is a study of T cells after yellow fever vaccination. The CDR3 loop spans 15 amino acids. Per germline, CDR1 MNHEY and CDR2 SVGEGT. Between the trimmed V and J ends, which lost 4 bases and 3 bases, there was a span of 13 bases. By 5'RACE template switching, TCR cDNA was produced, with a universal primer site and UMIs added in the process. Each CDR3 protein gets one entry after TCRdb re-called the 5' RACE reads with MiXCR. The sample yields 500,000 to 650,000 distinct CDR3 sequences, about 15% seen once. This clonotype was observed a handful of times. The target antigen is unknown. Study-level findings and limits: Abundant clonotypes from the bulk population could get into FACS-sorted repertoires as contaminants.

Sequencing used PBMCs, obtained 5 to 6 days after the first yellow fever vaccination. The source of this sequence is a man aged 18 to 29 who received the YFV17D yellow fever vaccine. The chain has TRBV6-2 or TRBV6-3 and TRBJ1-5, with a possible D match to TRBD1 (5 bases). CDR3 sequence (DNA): TGTGCCAGCAGTTCGTGGCAGGGCTACAATCAGCCCCAGCATTTT. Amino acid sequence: CASSSWQGYNQPQHF.